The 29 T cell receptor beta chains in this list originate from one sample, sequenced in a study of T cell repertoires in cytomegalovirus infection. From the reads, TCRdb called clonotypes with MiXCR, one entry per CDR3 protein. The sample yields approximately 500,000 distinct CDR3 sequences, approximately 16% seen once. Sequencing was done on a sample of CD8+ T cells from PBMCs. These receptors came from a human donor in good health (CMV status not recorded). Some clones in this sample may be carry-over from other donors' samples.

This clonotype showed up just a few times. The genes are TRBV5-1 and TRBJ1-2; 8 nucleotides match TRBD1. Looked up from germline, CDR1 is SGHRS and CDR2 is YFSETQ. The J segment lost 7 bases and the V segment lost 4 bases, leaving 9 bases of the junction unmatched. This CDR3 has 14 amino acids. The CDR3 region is CASSPRGRISGYTF. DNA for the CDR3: TGCGCCAGCAGCCCCAGGGGGCGCATCAGTGGCTACACCTTC.

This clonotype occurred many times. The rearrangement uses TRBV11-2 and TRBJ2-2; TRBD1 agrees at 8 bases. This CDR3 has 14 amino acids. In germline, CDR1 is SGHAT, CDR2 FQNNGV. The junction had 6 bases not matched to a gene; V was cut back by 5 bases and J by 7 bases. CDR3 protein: CASSPGQGDGELFF. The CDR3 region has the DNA TGTGCCAGCAGCCCTGGACAGGGCGACGGGGAGCTGTTTTTT.

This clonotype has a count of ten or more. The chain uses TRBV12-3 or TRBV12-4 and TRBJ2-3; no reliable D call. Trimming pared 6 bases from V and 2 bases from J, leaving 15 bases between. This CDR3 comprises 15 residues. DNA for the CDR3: TGTGCCAGCAGCGAGAGACCAGACCCCACAGATACGCAGTATTTT. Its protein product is CASSERPDPTDTQYF.

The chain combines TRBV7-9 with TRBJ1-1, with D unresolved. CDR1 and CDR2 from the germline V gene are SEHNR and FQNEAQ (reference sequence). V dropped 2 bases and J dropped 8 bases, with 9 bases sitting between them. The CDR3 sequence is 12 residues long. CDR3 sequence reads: CASSLRQLEAFF. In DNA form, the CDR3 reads TGTGCCAGCAGCTTAAGGCAGCTAGAAGCTTTCTTT. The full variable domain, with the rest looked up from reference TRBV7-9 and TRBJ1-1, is DTGVSQNPRHKITKRGQNVTFRCDPISEHNRLYWYRQTLGQGPEFLTYFQNEAQLEKSRLLSDRFSAERPKGSFSTLEIQRTEQGDSAMYLCASSLRQLEAFFGQGTRLTVV.

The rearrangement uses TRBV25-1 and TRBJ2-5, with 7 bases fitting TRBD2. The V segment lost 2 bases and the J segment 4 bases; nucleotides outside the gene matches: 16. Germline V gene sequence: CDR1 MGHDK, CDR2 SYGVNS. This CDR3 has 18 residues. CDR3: CASSEISWAGRGRETQYF. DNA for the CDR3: TGTGCCAGCAGTGAAATCTCGTGGGCAGGGAGGGGACGAGAGACCCAGTACTTC.

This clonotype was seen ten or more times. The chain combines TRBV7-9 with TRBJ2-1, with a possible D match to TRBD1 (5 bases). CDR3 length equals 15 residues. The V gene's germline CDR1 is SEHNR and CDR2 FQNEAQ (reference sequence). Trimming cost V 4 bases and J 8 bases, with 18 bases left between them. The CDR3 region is CASSYPPRQSHEQFF. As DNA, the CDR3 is TGTGCCAGCAGCTACCCTCCCCGACAGTCCCATGAGCAGTTCTTC.

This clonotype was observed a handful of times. The CDR3 here is CASSLRQGVKTEAFF. DNA for the CDR3: TGTGCCAGCAGTTTACGACAGGGGGTAAAGACTGAAGCTTTCTTT. The chain carries TRBV27 and TRBJ1-1; 9 nucleotides align to TRBD1. V lost 2 bases to trimming and J lost 5 bases; unmatched junction nucleotides: 6. This CDR3 is built from 15 residues. Germline V gives CDR1 MNHEY, CDR2 SMNVEV (reference sequence).

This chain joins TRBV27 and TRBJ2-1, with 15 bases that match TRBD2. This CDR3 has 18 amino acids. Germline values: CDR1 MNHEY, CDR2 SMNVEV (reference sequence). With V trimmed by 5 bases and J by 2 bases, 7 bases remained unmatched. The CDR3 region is CASSEPGLAGGPYNEQFF. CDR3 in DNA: TGTGCCAGCAGTGAACCGGGACTAGCGGGAGGCCCCTACAATGAGCAGTTCTTC.

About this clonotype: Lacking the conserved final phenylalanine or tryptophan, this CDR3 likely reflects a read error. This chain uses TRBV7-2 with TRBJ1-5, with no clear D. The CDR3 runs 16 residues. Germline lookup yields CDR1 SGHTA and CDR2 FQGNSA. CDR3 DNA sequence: TGTGCCAGCAGCTTGGAGGGCCAGTATAGCAATCAGCTCCAGCATTTA. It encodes CASSLEGQYSNQLQHL.

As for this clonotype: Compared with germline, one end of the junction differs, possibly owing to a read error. The CDR3 sequence is CASSLETGAAGYVQYF. The CDR3 coding sequence is TGTGCCAGCAGCTTAGAGACAGGGGCCGCGGGGTACGTGCAGTACTTC. This chain uses TRBV7-3 with TRBJ2-7; 8 nucleotides align to TRBD1. This CDR3 comprises 16 residues. Germline CDR1 and CDR2: SGHTA and FQGTGA.

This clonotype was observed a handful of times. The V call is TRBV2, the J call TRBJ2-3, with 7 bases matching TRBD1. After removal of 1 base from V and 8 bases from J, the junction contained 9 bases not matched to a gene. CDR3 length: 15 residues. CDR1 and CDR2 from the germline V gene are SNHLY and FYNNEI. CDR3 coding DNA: TGTGCCAGCAGTGAAGGATGGGCAGGACAGGCTACGCAGTATTTT. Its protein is CASSEGWAGQATQYF. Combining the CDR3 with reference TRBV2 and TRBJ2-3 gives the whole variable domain EPEVTQTPSHQVTQMGQEVILRCVPISNHLYFYWYRQILGQKVEFLVSFYNNEISEKSEIFDDQFSVERPDGSNFTLKIRSTKLEDSAMYFCASSEGWAGQATQYFGPGTRLTVL.

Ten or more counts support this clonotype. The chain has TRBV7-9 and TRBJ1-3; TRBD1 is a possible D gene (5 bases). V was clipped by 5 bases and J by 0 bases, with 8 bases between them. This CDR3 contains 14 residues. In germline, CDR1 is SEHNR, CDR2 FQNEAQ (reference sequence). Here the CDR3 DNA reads TGTGCCAGCAGCCCGGGACTCTCTGGAAACACCATATATTTT. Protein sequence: CASSPGLSGNTIYF.

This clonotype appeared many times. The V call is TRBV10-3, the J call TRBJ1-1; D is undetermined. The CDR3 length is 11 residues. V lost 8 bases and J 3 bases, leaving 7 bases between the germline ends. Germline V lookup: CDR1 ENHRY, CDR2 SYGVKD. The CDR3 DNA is TGTGCCATCGGTTTGGACACTGAAGCTTTCTTT. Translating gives CAIGLDTEAFF.

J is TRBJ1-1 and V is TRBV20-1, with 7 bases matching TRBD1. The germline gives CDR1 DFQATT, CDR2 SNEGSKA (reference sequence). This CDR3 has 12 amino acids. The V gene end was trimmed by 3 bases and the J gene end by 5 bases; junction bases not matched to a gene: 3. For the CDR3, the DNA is TGCAGTGCTAGCGACAGGGAGACTGAAGCTTTCTTT. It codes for CSASDRETEAFF.

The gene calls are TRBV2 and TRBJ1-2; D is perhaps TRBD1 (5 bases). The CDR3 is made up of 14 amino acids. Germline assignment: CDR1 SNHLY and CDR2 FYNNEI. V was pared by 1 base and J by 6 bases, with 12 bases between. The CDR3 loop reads CASSEVGGVDGYTF. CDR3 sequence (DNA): TGTGCCAGCAGTGAAGTCGGGGGAGTGGATGGCTACACCTTC.

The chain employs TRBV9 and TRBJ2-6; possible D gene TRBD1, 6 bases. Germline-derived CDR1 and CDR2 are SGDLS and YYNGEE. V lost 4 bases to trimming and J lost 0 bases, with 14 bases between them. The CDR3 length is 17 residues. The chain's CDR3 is CASSSRGGVSGANVLTF. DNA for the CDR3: TGTGCCAGCAGCAGCCGAGGGGGAGTCTCTGGGGCCAACGTCCTGACTTTC.

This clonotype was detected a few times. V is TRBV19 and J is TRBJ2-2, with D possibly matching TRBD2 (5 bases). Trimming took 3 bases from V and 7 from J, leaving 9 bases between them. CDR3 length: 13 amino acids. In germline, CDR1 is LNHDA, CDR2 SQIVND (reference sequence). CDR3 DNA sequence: TGTGCCAGTAGTATCGGACTTGGCGGGGAGCTGTTTTTT. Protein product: CASSIGLGGELFF.

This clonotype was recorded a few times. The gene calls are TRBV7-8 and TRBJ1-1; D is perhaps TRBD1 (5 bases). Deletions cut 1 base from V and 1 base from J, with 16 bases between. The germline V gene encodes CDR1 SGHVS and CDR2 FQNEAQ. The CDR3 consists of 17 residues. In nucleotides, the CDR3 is TGTGCCAGCAGCTTAGTCTTGGGGGAGGGCGCGAACACTGAAGCTTTCTTT. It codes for CASSLVLGEGANTEAFF.

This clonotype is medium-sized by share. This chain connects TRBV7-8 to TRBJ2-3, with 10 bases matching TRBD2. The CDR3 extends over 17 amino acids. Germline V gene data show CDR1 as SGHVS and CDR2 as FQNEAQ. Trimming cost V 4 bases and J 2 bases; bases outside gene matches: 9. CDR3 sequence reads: CASSSTSSGRVTDTQYF. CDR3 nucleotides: TGTGCCAGCAGCTCGACCTCTAGCGGGAGAGTCACAGATACGCAGTATTTT. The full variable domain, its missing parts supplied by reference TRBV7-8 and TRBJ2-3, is GAGVSQSPRYKVAKRGQDVALRCDPISGHVSLFWYQQALGQGPEFLTYFQNEAQLDKSGLPSDRFFAERPEGSVSTLKIQRTQQEDSAVYLCASSSTSSGRVTDTQYFGPGTRLTVL.

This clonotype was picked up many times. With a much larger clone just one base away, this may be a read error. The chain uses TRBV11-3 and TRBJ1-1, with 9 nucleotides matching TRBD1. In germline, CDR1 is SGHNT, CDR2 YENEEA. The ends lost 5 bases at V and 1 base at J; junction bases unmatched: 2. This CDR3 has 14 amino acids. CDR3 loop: CASSAGQGNTEAFF. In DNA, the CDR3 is TGTGCCAGCAGCGCGGGACAGGGGAACACTGAAGCTTTCTTT.

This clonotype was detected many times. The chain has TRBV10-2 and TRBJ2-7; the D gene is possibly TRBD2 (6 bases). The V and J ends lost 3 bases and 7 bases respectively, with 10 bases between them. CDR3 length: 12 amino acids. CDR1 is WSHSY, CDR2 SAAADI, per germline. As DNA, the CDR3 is TGCGCCAGCAGTGAAGCAGGGAGGGAGCAGTACTTC. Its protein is CASSEAGREQYF.

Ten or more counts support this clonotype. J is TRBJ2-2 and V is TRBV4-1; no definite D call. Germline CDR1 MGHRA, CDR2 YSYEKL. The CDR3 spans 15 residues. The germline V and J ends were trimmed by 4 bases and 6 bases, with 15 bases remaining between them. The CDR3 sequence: CASSLGLGLAGELFF. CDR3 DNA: TGCGCCAGCAGCCTCGGTTTAGGGCTAGCCGGGGAGCTGTTTTTT.

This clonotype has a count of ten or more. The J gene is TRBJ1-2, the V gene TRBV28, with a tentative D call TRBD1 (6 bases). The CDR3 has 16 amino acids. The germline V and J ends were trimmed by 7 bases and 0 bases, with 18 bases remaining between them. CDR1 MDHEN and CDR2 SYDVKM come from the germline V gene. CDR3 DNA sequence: TGTGCCAGCAACGACCCGGGGGCGTCGGCTAACTATGGCTACACCTTC. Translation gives CASNDPGASANYGYTF.

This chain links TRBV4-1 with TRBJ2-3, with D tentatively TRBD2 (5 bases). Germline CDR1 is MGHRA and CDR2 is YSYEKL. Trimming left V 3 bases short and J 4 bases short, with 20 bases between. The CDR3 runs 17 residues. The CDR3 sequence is CASSHSTPTVSADTQYF. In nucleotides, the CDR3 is TGCGCCAGCAGCCACTCAACACCTACCGTTAGCGCAGATACGCAGTATTTT.

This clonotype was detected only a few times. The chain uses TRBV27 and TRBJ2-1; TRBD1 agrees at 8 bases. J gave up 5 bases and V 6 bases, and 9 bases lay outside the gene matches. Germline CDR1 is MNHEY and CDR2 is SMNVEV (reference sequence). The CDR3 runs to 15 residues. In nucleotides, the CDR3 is TGTGCCAGCAGCCCCAGGGGGCGACCCAACAATGAGCAGTTCTTC. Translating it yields CASSPRGRPNNEQFF.

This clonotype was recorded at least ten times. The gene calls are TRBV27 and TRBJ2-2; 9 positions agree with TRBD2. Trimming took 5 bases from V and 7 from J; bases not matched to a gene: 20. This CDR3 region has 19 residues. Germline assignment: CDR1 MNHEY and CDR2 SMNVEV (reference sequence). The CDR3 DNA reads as TGTGCCAGCAGTCTATTATGGGGTCCCGCTAGCGGGGTATACGGGGAGCTGTTTTTT. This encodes CASSLLWGPASGVYGELFF.

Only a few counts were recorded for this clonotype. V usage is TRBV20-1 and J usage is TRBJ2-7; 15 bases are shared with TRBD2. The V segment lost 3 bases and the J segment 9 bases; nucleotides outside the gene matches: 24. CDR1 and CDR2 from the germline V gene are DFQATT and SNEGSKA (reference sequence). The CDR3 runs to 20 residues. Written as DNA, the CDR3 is TGCAGTGCTAGCCCCGGACTAGCGGGGGGGCCAGCCCTCCTCTCCTGGGGGCAGTACTTC. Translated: CSASPGLAGGPALLSWGQYF.

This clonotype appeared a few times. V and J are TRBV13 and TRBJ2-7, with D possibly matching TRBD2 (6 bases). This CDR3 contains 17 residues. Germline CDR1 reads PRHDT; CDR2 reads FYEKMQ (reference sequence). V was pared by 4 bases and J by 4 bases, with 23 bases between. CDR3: CASSSPDSGTRPYEQYF. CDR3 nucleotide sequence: TGTGCCAGCAGCTCCCCCGATTCCGGGACTCGTCCGTACGAGCAGTACTTC. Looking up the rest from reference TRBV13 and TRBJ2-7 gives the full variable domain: AAGVIQSPRHLIKEKRETATLKCYPIPRHDTVYWYQQGPGQDPQFLISFYEKMQSDKGSIPDRFSAQQFSDYHSELNMSSLELGDSALYFCASSSPDSGTRPYEQYFGPGTRLTVT.

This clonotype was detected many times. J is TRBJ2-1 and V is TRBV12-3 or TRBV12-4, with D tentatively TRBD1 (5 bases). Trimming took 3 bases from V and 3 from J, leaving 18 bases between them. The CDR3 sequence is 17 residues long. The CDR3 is CASSFSGGRTIYNEQFF. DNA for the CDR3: TGTGCCAGCAGTTTCTCCGGTGGGCGGACAATCTACAATGAGCAGTTCTTC.